Listed below are T cell receptor beta chains from one sample, sequenced in a study of post-analysis software for immune sequencing data. MiXCR was run by TCRdb on the PCR reads, yielding one entry per CDR3 protein. The sample contains hundreds of thousands of distinct CDR3 sequences, 25% to 30% of which appear only once. Sequenced input: blood. The receptor source for this set is a girl between 5 and 17 years old with multiple sclerosis. Both conserved end residues are part of each CDR3. The order of the fields is D gene, V gene, CDR3 length, J gene, clone size, CDR3 DNA, CDR3 protein. The D gene is left open where the match is weak. A clone size is listed for some rows: how often the clone was seen (once, few, many), or a class if it is expanded.

D: -; V: TRBV9; length: 12; J: TRBJ2-3; size: -; DNA: TGTGCCAGCAGCGTAGAGGGAGATATGCAGTATTTT; CDR3: CASSVEGDMQYF
D: TRBD1; V: TRBV6-1; length: 17; J: TRBJ2-6; size: -; DNA: TGTGCCGGCACCCAGGGGACAGGGCTTGTGACGGCCAACGTCCTGACTTTC; CDR3: CAGTQGTGLVTANVLTF
D: -; V: TRBV18; length: 15; J: TRBJ2-7; size: few; DNA: TGTGCCAGCTCACCGCCGGAGATTCCATCCTACGAGCAGTACTTC; CDR3: CASSPPEIPSYEQYF
D: -; V: TRBV5-6; length: 13; J: TRBJ1-2; size: many; DNA: TGTGCCAGCTCCCGCCGGGTGAGCGGTGGCTACACCTTC; CDR3: CASSRRVSGGYTF
D: TRBD2; V: TRBV6-2/TRBV6-3; length: 17; J: TRBJ2-1; size: once; DNA: TGTGCCAGCAGCCGCCGAAAAGTAGCGGGGGGCCGGGGTGAGCAGTTCTTC; CDR3: CASSRRKVAGGRGEQFF
D: -; V: TRBV4-1; length: 15; J: TRBJ2-1; size: many; DNA: TGCGCCAGCAGCCTAAGCGTGGGACCCTACAATGAGCAGTTCTTC; CDR3: CASSLSVGPYNEQFF
D: -; V: TRBV20-1; length: 12; J: TRBJ2-7; size: few; DNA: TGCAGTGCTAGCGGGATAACCTACGAGCAGTACTTC; CDR3: CSASGITYEQYF
D: -; V: TRBV7-2; length: 15; J: TRBJ1-2; size: -; DNA: TGTGCCAGCAGCTTATCGACCCAGGGGATAGGTGGCTACACCTTC; CDR3: CASSLSTQGIGGYTF
D: -; V: TRBV10-2; length: 13; J: TRBJ1-1; size: -; DNA: TGCGCCAGCGCAGTGTCGGCGGACACTGAAGCTTTCTTT; CDR3: CASAVSADTEAFF
D: -; V: TRBV5-1; length: 16; J: TRBJ2-3; size: few; DNA: TGCGCCAGCAGCTTGGGGTTCACGGGGCCCGCAGATACGCAGTATTTT; CDR3: CASSLGFTGPADTQYF
D: -; V: TRBV6-5; length: 17; J: TRBJ1-2; size: few; DNA: TGTGCCAGCAGTTGCTTGGCCTCCGGGACCGACAACTATGGCTACACCTTC; CDR3: CASSCLASGTDNYGYTF
D: TRBD1; V: TRBV7-2; length: 16; J: TRBJ1-4; size: -; DNA: TGTGCCAGCAGCTTCCAATTGGACAGGGGGGGCGAAAAACTGTTTTTT; CDR3: CASSFQLDRGGEKLFF
D: TRBD1; V: TRBV7-2; length: 17; J: TRBJ1-5; size: -; DNA: TGTGCCAGCAGCTTAGTGACGACAGGGTTCGGGAGTCAGCCCCAGCATTTT; CDR3: CASSLVTTGFGSQPQHF
D: -; V: TRBV20-1; length: 13; J: TRBJ2-3; size: few; DNA: TGCAGTGCTAGTATCACCACCACAGATACGCAGTATTTT; CDR3: CSASITTTDTQYF
D: -; V: TRBV12-3/TRBV12-4; length: 15; J: TRBJ2-1; size: few; DNA: TGTGCCAGCAGTTTAGTTGGGGCGGCCGGAGATGAGCAGTTCTTC; CDR3: CASSLVGAAGDEQFF
D: -; V: TRBV7-8; length: 16; J: TRBJ2-5; size: -; DNA: TGTGCCAGCAGCTTAGGGGGCAGCCCGGGACTAGAGACCCAGTACTTC; CDR3: CASSLGGSPGLETQYF
D: -; V: TRBV28; length: 13; J: TRBJ2-5; size: -; DNA: TGTGCCAGCACCTCATGGGGGGAAGAGACCCAGTACTTC; CDR3: CASTSWGEETQYF
D: -; V: TRBV20-1; length: 12; J: TRBJ2-1; size: -; DNA: TGCAGTGCTAGTGACCTCCAAGAGACCCAGTTCTTC; CDR3: CSASDLQETQFF
D: TRBD1; V: TRBV20-1; length: 13; J: TRBJ1-5; size: few; DNA: TGCAGTGCGAGGACAGGAGGCGATCAGCCCCAGCATTTT; CDR3: CSARTGGDQPQHF
D: TRBD2; V: TRBV6-1; length: 17; J: TRBJ2-5; size: once; DNA: TGTGCCAGCAGTCGGGACGGACTAGCGGGGGGCCAAGAGACCCAGTACTTC; CDR3: CASSRDGLAGGQETQYF
D: -; V: TRBV29-1; length: 12; J: TRBJ2-1; size: few; DNA: TGCAGCGCCCGCCACCACTGGAAGAGGCAGTTCTTC; CDR3: CSARHHWKRQFF
D: -; V: TRBV24-1; length: 14; J: TRBJ2-7; size: few; DNA: TGTGCCACCAAGGGGAACAGTGTTTATGAGGCCCAGTACTTC; CDR3: CATKGNSVYEAQYF
D: TRBD1; V: TRBV5-1; length: 15; J: TRBJ1-1; size: -; DNA: TGCGCCAGCAGCTTGTACAGACAGGGAAACACTGAAGCTTTCTTT; CDR3: CASSLYRQGNTEAFF
D: -; V: TRBV6-5; length: 13; J: TRBJ2-7; size: few; DNA: TGTGCCAGCGGGTCGGGGGCTTCCTACGAGCAGTACTTC; CDR3: CASGSGASYEQYF
D: -; V: TRBV12-3/TRBV12-4; length: 14; J: TRBJ2-7; size: few; DNA: TGTGCCAGCAGTTTCCGGGACATCTCCTACGAGCAGTACTTC; CDR3: CASSFRDISYEQYF
D: TRBD2; V: TRBV5-5; length: 15; J: TRBJ2-1; size: -; DNA: TGTGCCAGCAGCTTCCTACTAGCGGGGGGCAATGAGCAGTTCTTC; CDR3: CASSFLLAGGNEQFF